This T cell receptor (beta chain) comes out of a study of T cell responses to AZD1222 COVID-19 vaccine. Generated by immunoSEQ multiplex PCR, the TCRdb table keeps only in-frame clones and is missing some. In the table there are some 170,000 clones, roughly 91% of which are singletons. The source was peripheral blood, collected on day 0 of AZD1222 vaccination. The receptor was isolated from an adult in good health.

The CDR3 is CASSLSGTATNEKLFF. In DNA form, the CDR3 reads TGTGCCAGCAGCCTCTCCGGGACAGCAACTAATGAAAAACTGTTTTTT. V is TRBV7-9 and J is TRBJ1-4; 7 nucleotides line up with TRBD1. The V gene end was trimmed by 5 bases and the J gene end by 0 bases; junction bases not matched to a gene: 6. The CDR3 loop spans 16 amino acids. Germline lookup yields CDR1 SEHNR and CDR2 FQNEAQ (reference sequence). Full variable domain (outside the CDR3, taken from reference TRBV7-9 and TRBJ1-4): DTGVSQNPRHKITKRGQNVTFRCDPISEHNRLYWYRQTLGQGPEFLTYFQNEAQLEKSRLLSDRFSAERPKGSFSTLEIQRTEQGDSAMYLCASSLSGTATNEKLFFGSGTQLSVL.